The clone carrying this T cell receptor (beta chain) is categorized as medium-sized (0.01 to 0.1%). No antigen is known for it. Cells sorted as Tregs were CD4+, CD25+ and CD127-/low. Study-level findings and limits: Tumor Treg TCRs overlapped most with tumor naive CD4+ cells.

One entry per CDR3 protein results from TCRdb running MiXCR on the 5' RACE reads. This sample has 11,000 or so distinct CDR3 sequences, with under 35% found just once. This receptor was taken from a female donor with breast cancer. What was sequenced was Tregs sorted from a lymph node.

The CDR3 spells CASSTPPQRLMNTEAFF. Written as DNA, the CDR3 is TGTGCCAGCAGTACCCCCCCGCAGCGATTAATGAACACTGAAGCTTTCTTT. The rearrangement uses TRBV6-5 and TRBJ1-1; D unresolved. Trimming cost V 5 bases and J 0 bases, with 19 bases left between them. This CDR3 region has 17 residues. CDR1 is MNHEY, CDR2 SVGAGI, per germline.